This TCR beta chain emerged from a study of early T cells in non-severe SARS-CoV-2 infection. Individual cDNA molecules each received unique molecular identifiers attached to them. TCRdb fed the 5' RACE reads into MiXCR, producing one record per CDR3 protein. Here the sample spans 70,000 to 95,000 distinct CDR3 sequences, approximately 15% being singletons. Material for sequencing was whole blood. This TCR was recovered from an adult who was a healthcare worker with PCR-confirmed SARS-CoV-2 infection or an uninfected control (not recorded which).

In nucleotides, the CDR3 is TGTGCCAGCAGCAGGACAGGGGACACTGAAGCTTTCTTT. Protein sequence: CASSRTGDTEAFF. The rearrangement uses TRBV7-3 and TRBJ1-1; 9 nucleotides agree with TRBD1. V trimming: 5 bases; J trimming: 3 bases; junction bases outside the gene matches: 1. Looked up from germline, CDR1 is SGHTA and CDR2 is FQGTGA. This CDR3 has 13 amino acids. Full variable domain (missing parts from reference TRBV7-3 and TRBJ1-1): GAGVSQTPSNKVTEKGKYVELRCDPISGHTALYWYRQSLGQGPEFLIYFQGTGAADDSGLPNDRFFAVRPEGSVSTLKIQRTERGDSAVYLCASSRTGDTEAFFGQGTRLTVV.